This T cell receptor (beta chain) is from a study of blood T cell repertoires in COVID-19. Trimming took 3 bases from V and 4 from J; bases not matched to a gene: 11. In germline, CDR1 is SGHTA, CDR2 FQGNSA. The CDR3 extends over 16 amino acids. Original methodology: For nucleated cells, counts were estimated from reference gene primer amplification. The protocol was immunoSEQ multiplex PCR, while the TCRdb copy is restricted to in-frame clones and leaves out a portion. That table gives V, J and clone size, and the DNA gave D and trimming. The sample holds approximately 81,000 clones, 82% seen once. This receptor was obtained from a human donor in a cohort sampled during active COVID-19. The rearrangement links TRBV7-2 to TRBJ1-1; 7 bases align to TRBD1. Sequenced input: peripheral blood. As DNA, the CDR3 is TGTGCCAGCAGCTTTTCCCCTTACAGGGGAAGCACTGAAGCTTTCTTT. Translation: CASSFSPYRGSTEAFF.